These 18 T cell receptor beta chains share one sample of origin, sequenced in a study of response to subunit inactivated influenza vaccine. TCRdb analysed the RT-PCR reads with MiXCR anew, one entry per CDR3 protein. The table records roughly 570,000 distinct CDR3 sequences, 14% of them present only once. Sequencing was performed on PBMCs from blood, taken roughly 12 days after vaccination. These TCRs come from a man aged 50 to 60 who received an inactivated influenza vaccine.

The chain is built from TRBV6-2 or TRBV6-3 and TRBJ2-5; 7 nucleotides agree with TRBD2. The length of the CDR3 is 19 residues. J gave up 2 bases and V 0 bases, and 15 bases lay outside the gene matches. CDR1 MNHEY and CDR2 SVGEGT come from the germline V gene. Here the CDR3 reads CASSYSIGGSAYTQETQYF. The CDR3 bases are TGTGCCAGCAGTTACTCGATAGGCGGGAGCGCCTACACTCAAGAGACCCAGTACTTC.

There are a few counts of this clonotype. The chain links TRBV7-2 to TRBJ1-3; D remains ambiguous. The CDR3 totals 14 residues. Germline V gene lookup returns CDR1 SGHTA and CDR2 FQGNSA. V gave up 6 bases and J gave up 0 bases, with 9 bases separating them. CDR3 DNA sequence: TGTGCCAGCAGTCTCATTATCTCTGGAAACACCATATATTTT. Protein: CASSLIISGNTIYF. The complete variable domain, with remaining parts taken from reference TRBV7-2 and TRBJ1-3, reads GAGVSQSPSNKVTEKGKDVELRCDPISGHTALYWYRQSLGQGLEFLIYFQGNSAPDKSGLPSDRFSAERTGGSVSTLTIQRTQQEDSAVYLCASSLIISGNTIYFGEGSWLTVV.

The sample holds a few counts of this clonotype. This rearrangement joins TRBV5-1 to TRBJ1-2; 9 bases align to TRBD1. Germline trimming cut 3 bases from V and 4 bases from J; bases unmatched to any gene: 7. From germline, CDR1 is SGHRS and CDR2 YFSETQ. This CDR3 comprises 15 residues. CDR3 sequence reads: CASSWTGERSYGYTF. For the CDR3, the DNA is TGCGCCAGCAGCTGGACAGGGGAAAGGAGCTATGGCTACACCTTC. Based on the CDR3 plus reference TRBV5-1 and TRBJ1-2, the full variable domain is KAGVTQTPRYLIKTRGQQVTLSCSPISGHRSVSWYQQTPGQGLQFLFEYFSETQRNKGNFPGRFSGRQFSNSRSEMNVSTLELGDSALYLCASSWTGERSYGYTFGSGTRLTVV.

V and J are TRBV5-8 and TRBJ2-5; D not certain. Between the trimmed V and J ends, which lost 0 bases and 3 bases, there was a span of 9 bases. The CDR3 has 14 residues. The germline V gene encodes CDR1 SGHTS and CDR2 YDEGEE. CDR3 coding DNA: TGTGCCAGCAGCTTGGACTCGACCGAAGAGACCCAGTACTTC. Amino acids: CASSLDSTEETQYF.

The CDR3 spells CASSLQLGGNSPLHF. The CDR3 DNA is TGTGCCAGCAGCTTACAATTGGGTGGGAATTCACCCCTCCACTTT. This sequence joins TRBV7-9 and TRBJ1-6; D is undetermined. This CDR3 has 15 residues. V lost 2 bases and J lost 7, with 12 bases in between. The germline CDR1 and CDR2 sequences are SEHNR and FQNEAQ (reference sequence).

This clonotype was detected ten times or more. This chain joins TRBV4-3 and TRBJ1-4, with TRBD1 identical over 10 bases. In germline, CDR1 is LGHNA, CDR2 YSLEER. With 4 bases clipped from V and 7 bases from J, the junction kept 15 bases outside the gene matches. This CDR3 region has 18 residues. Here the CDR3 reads CASSPGSRPGQGSEKLFF. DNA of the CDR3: TGCGCCAGCAGCCCAGGTTCCCGTCCGGGACAGGGGAGTGAAAAACTGTTTTTT.

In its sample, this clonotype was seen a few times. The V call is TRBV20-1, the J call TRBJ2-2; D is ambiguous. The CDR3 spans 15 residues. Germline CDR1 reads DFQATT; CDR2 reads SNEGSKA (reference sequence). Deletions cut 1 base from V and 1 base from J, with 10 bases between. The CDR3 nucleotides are TGCAGTGCTAGAGTCCCCGTCGGGAACACCGGGGAGCTGTTTTTT. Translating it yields CSARVPVGNTGELFF.

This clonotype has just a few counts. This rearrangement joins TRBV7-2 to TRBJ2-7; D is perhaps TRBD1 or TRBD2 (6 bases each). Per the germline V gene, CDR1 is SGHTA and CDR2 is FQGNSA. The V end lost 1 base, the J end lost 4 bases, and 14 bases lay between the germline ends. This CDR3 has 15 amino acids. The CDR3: CASSLGGRDLYEQYF. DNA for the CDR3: TGTGCCAGCAGCTTAGGGGGGCGGGACCTGTACGAGCAGTACTTC.

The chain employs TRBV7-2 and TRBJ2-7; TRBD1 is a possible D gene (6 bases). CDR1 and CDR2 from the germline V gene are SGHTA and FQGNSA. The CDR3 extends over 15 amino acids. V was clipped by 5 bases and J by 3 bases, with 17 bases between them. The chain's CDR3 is CASSHPGHRDYEQYF. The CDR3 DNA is TGTGCCAGCAGCCATCCGGGACACAGGGACTACGAGCAGTACTTC.

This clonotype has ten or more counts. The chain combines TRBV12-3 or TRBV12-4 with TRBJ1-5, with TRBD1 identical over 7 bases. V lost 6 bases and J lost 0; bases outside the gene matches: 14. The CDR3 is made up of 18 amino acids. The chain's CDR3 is CASSRRMDRRNSNQPQHF. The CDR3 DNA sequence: TGTGCCAGCAGCCGGAGGATGGACAGGAGAAATAGCAATCAGCCCCAGCATTTT.

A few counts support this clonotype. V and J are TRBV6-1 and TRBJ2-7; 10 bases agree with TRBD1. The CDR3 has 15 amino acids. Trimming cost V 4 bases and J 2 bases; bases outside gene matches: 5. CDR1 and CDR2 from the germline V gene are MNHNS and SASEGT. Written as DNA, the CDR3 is TGTGCCAGCAGTGCCCCCGGGACAGGGGCCTACGAGCAGTACTTC. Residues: CASSAPGTGAYEQYF.

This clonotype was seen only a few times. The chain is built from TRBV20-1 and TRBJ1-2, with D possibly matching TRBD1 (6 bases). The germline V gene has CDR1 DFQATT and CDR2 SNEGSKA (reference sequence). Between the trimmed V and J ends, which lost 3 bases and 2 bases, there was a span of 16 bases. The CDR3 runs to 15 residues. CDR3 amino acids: CSASPRDTGNYGYTF. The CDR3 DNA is TGCAGTGCTAGCCCCCGGGACACTGGAAACTATGGCTACACCTTC.

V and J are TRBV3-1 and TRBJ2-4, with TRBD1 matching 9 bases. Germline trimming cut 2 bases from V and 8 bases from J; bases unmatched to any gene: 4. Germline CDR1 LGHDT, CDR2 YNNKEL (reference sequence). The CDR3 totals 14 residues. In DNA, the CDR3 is TGTGCCAGCAGCCAACCCCGGGACAGGGACATTCAGTACTTC. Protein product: CASSQPRDRDIQYF.

Written as DNA, the CDR3 is TGTGCCAGCAGTTCACGGGGACAGGGGAGCAATCAGCCCCAGCATTTT. Its translation is CASSSRGQGSNQPQHF. The chain recombines TRBV12-3 or TRBV12-4 with TRBJ1-5; TRBD1 matches at 10 bases. The CDR3 consists of 16 residues. J was trimmed by 1 base and V by 4 bases; bases with no gene match: 4.

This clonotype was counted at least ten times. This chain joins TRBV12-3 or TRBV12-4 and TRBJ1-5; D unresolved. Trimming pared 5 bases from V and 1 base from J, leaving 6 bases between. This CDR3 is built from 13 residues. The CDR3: CASSLRSNQPQHF. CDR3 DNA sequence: TGTGCCAGCAGTCTCAGGAGCAATCAGCCCCAGCATTTT.

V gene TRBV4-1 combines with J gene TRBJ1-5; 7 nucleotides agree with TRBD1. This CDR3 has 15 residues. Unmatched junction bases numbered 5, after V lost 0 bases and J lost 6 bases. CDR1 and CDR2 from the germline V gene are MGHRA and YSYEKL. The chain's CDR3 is CASSQDPQGGQPQHF. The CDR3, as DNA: TGCGCCAGCAGCCAAGATCCCCAGGGGGGTCAGCCCCAGCATTTT.

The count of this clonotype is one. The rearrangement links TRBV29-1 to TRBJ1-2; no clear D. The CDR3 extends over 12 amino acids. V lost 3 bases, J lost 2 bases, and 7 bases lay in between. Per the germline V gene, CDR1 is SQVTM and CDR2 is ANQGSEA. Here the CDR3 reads CSVDIRNYGYTF. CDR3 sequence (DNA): TGCAGCGTTGACATCCGGAACTATGGCTACACCTTC.

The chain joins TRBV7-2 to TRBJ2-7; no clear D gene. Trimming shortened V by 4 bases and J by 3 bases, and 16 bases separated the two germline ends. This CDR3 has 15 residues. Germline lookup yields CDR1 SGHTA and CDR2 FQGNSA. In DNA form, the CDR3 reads TGTGCCAGCAGCTCGTCCCGGTGGCAGGACTACGAGCAGTACTTC. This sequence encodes CASSSSRWQDYEQYF.